This T cell receptor (beta chain) was recorded in a study of T cell changes during pregnancy in multiple sclerosis. CDR1 is ENHRY and CDR2 is SYGVKD in the germline V gene. This CDR3 has 14 amino acids. V shed 5 bases and J shed 0 bases, with 8 bases lying between them. This table comes from immunoSEQ multiplex PCR, and its TCRdb copy is limited to in-frame clones, with some not included. The sample holds 40,000 to 50,000 clones, almost 95% seen once. The chain has TRBV10-3 and TRBJ1-3; weak D call: TRBD1 (5 bases). The source is a female donor with multiple sclerosis, enrolled in a pregnancy study. The sample consisted of CD8+ T cells from peripheral blood mononuclear cells, taken in the third trimester of pregnancy. CDR3: CAISSGISGNTIYF. The CDR3 DNA reads as TGTGCCATCAGTTCAGGGATCTCTGGAAACACCATATATTTT.